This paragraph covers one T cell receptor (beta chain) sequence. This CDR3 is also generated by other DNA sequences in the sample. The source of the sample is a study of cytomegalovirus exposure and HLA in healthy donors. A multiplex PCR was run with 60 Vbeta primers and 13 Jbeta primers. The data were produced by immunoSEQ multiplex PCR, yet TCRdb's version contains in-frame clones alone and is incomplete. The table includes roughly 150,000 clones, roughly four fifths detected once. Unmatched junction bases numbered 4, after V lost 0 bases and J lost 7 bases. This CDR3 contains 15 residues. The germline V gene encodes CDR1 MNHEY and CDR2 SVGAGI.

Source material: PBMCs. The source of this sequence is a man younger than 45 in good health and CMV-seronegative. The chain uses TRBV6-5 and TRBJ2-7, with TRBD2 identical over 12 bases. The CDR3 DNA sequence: TGTGCCAGCAGTTACTCGACTAGCGGGAGAGGTGAGCAGTACTTC. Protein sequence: CASSYSTSGRGEQYF.